This TCR beta chain appears in the sequencing data of a study of blood T cell repertoires in COVID-19. Trimming shortened V by 5 bases and J by 2 bases, and 13 bases separated the two germline ends. The germline V gene encodes CDR1 SGHAT and CDR2 FQNNGV. This CDR3 has 15 residues. Profiling relied on immunoSEQ multiplex PCR, and the TCRdb table lists in-frame clones only, not all of them. The data contain around 250,000 clones, approximately 84% of them singletons. Material: PBMCs or T cells enriched from blood (not recorded which). This rearrangement joins TRBV11-2 to TRBJ1-3; D is possibly TRBD1 (5 bases). The TCR sequence derives from a man in his forties or fifties who had recovered from COVID-19. DNA for the CDR3: TGTGCCAGCAGCACCGGGGGGGGAACTGGAAACACCATATATTTT. This sequence encodes CASSTGGGTGNTIYF. The complete variable domain, with remaining parts taken from reference TRBV11-2 and TRBJ1-3, reads EAGVAQSPRYKIIEKRQSVAFWCNPISGHATLYWYQQILGQGPKLLIQFQNNGVVDDSQLPKDRFSAERLKGVDSTLKIQPAKLEDSAVYLCASSTGGGTGNTIYFGEGSWLTVV.